Each of the 10 T cell receptor beta chains below was sequenced from the same sample in a study of T cell responses to AZD1222 COVID-19 vaccine. Method: immunoSEQ multiplex PCR; TCRdb's copy keeps in-frame clones and lacks some. The data contain about 140,000 clones, approximately 92% of them seen just once; the ten biggest clones take up approximately 3.8%. The sample in question was peripheral blood, obtained 28 days after the second AZD1222 dose. These receptors were collected from an adult who received the AZD1222 COVID-19 vaccine.

The V gene is TRBV19, the J gene TRBJ1-2; 9 bases fit TRBD1. The germline gives CDR1 LNHDA, CDR2 SQIVND (reference sequence). After removal of 5 bases from V and 3 bases from J, the junction contained 4 bases not matched to a gene. The CDR3 runs to 14 residues. CDR3 residues: CASSARQGDYGYTF. The CDR3, as DNA: TGTGCCAGTAGTGCCAGACAGGGGGACTATGGCTACACCTTC.

The chain uses TRBV9 and TRBJ2-2; D not resolved. V lost 3 bases and J lost 5, with 5 bases in between. The germline gives CDR1 SGDLS, CDR2 YYNGEE. The CDR3 totals 12 residues. CDR3 bases: TGTGCCAGCAGCGGAAGAACCGGGGAGCTGTTTTTT. It is translated as CASSGRTGELFF.

The J gene is TRBJ2-1, the V gene TRBV12-5; 8 nucleotides agree with TRBD2. In germline, CDR1 is LGHNT, CDR2 FRNRAP. V dropped 1 base and J dropped 15; count of bases not matched to a gene: 23. The CDR3 is made up of 18 amino acids. The CDR3, as DNA: TGTGCTAGTGGTTTGGCATCTCCTAGGGCGGGAGGAGTCCCCACCCTGTTCTTC. Its protein product is CASGLASPRAGGVPTLFF.

The chain is built from TRBV9 and TRBJ1-6, with D uncertain. This CDR3 has 17 residues. Germline V CDR1 and CDR2: SGDLS, YYNGEE. V gave up 4 bases and J gave up 7 bases, with 21 bases separating them. The CDR3 nucleotides are TGTGCCAGCAGCAGAAATCCGGGTCCGGGGATAAATTCACCCCTCCACTTT. Translated: CASSRNPGPGINSPLHF.

The chain carries TRBV7-3 and TRBJ2-1, with 10 bases matching TRBD2. There are 14 residues in the CDR3. J gave up 10 bases and V 5 bases, and 8 bases lay outside the gene matches. The germline CDR1 and CDR2 sequences are SGHTA and FQGTGA. The CDR3 coding sequence is TGTGCCAGCAGCAGCGGGACTAGCGTGGGGGAGCAGTTCTTC. Encoded protein: CASSSGTSVGEQFF.

The rearrangement links TRBV28 to TRBJ2-7, with 9 bases matching TRBD1. Germline CDR1 and CDR2: MDHEN and SYDVKM. CDR3 size: 15 residues. After removal of 5 bases from V and 7 bases from J, the junction contained 12 bases not matched to a gene. CDR3 in amino acids: CASSDPGQGLQEQYF. CDR3 coding DNA: TGTGCCAGCAGTGACCCGGGACAGGGTTTGCAAGAGCAGTACTTC.

In DNA, the CDR3 is TGTGCCAGTAAACTCGATCGGACAGGGGGCTTCGGCTACACCTTC. This encodes CASKLDRTGGFGYTF. V is TRBV19 and J is TRBJ1-2; 11 bases agree with TRBD1. CDR3 length: 15 amino acids. The germline V gene has CDR1 LNHDA and CDR2 SQIVND (reference sequence). The V and J ends lost 7 bases and 8 bases, in that order; junction bases with no gene match: 12.

Comment on this clone: This sample includes further DNA sequences coding for the same CDR3. The rearrangement uses TRBV3-1 (or the pseudogene TRBV3-2) and TRBJ2-7, with D hard to call. The V gene lost 0 bases and the J gene lost 3 bases, with 3 bases spanning the gap. CDR1 LGHDT and CDR2 YNNKEL come from the germline V gene (reference sequence). The CDR3 has 12 amino acids. CDR3 coding DNA: TGTGCCAGCAGCCAAGACAGCTACGAGCAGTACTTC. This translates into CASSQDSYEQYF.

The rearrangement links TRBV2 to TRBJ1-2, with D tentatively TRBD1 (5 bases). The CDR3 contains 12 residues. V lost 3 bases to trimming and J lost 8 bases, with 10 bases between them. Per the germline V gene, CDR1 is SNHLY and CDR2 is FYNNEI. DNA for the CDR3: TGTGCCAGCAGTGACAGGGTGGGAGGCTACACCTTC. This translates into CASSDRVGGYTF. The full variable domain, its missing parts supplied by reference TRBV2 and TRBJ1-2, is EPEVTQTPSHQVTQMGQEVILRCVPISNHLYFYWYRQILGQKVEFLVSFYNNEISEKSEIFDDQFSVERPDGSNFTLKIRSTKLEDSAMYFCASSDRVGGYTFGSGTRLTVV.

The rearrangement uses TRBV7-6 and TRBJ1-6; 11 bases align to TRBD1. V trimming: 4 bases; J trimming: 7 bases; junction bases outside the gene matches: 15. The CDR3 has 19 amino acids. Germline V gene lookup returns CDR1 SGHVS and CDR2 FNYEAQ. CDR3 in amino acids: CASSSLSGTGGSGNSPLHF. DNA of the CDR3: TGTGCCAGCAGCTCGCTGTCCGGGACAGGGGGTAGTGGAAATTCACCCCTCCACTTT.